The 24 T cell receptor beta chains given below trace back to one sample, sequenced in a study of cytomegalovirus exposure and HLA in healthy donors (dated by TCRdb to about 2017). The library was obtained by the immunoSEQ multiplex PCR assay. The multiplex PCR relied on a mix of 60 forward primers for TCR Vbeta segments and 13 reverse primers for TCR Jbeta segments. Sourced from immuneACCESS, this table was stored by TCRdb with only in-frame sequences that have V and J called. A share of the clones is absent; for the studies checked, an unresolved V gene accounts for under half, and the remainder has no known explanation. This sample holds 90,000 to 120,000 clones; roughly 80% were observed only once. The top ten clonotypes cover approximately 2% of the sample. Material: PBMCs. These TCRs come from a man between 25 and 39 years old in good health and CMV-seronegative.

The rearrangement uses TRBV29-1 and TRBJ2-2; 7 bases are a match to TRBD1. In germline, CDR1 is SQVTM, CDR2 ANQGSEA. The CDR3 has 14 amino acids. The ends lost 4 bases at V and 1 base at J; junction bases unmatched: 3. The CDR3, as DNA: TGCAGCGTTGCGACAGGGCTGAACACCGGGGAGCTGTTTTTT. It specifies CSVATGLNTGELFF.

This chain uses TRBV28 with TRBJ2-2; D unresolved. The CDR3 spans 15 residues. The V and J ends lost 6 bases and 7 bases respectively, with 18 bases between them. Germline V gene lookup returns CDR1 MDHEN and CDR2 SYDVKM. The DNA of the CDR3 is TGTGCCAGCAGCCCCCACCGGCCTAGTGTCGGGGAGCTGTTTTTT. Translating gives CASSPHRPSVGELFF. Variable domain in full (rest from reference TRBV28 and TRBJ2-2): DVKVTQSSRYLVKRTGEKVFLECVQDMDHENMFWYRQDPGLGLRLIYFSYDVKMKEKGDIPEGYSVSREKKERFSLILESASTNQTSMYLCASSPHRPSVGELFFGEGSRLTVL.

This sequence joins TRBV7-9 and TRBJ2-7; D is possibly TRBD2 (7 bases). Germline-derived CDR1 and CDR2 are SEHNR and FQNEAQ (reference sequence). The CDR3 is 16 residues long. V was cut by 4 bases and J by 7 bases, with 23 bases left in between. As DNA, the CDR3 is TGTGCCAGCAGCTCCCACCCAGGGGCGCTGGGGGGGGAGCAGTACTTC. This translates into CASSSHPGALGGEQYF.

The chain has TRBV7-3 and TRBJ1-1; no reliable D call. V was shortened by 0 bases and J by 5 bases, with 10 bases between the two germline ends. The CDR3 loop spans 14 amino acids. Per germline, CDR1 SGHTA and CDR2 FQGTGA. Written as DNA, the CDR3 is TGTGCCAGCAGCTTAACCCCAGGTGGAACTGAAGCTTTCTTT. Translated, it gives CASSLTPGGTEAFF.

The gene calls are TRBV29-1 and TRBJ2-7; D is possibly TRBD2 (6 bases). The ends were cut back, 4 bases at V and 0 bases at J, with 19 bases in the middle. This CDR3 is 16 amino acids long. Germline-derived CDR1 and CDR2 are SQVTM and ANQGSEA. CDR3 sequence: CSVGGVSRGSSYEQYF. The CDR3 coding sequence is TGCAGCGTTGGGGGGGTGTCTCGTGGGAGCTCCTACGAGCAGTACTTC.

Here the CDR3 reads CAWTRQETQYF. The DNA for the CDR3 is TGTGCCTGGACTAGGCAAGAGACCCAGTACTTC. The chain combines TRBV30 with TRBJ2-5; the D is unclear. The CDR3 consists of 11 residues. Trimming cost V 4 bases and J 2 bases, with 5 bases left between them. Germline V gene lookup returns CDR1 GTSNPN and CDR2 SVGIG (reference sequence).

The rearrangement links TRBV9 to TRBJ2-2; a possible D gene is TRBD1 (5 bases). V was clipped by 1 base and J by 1 base, with 8 bases between them. Germline lookup yields CDR1 SGDLS and CDR2 YYNGEE. The CDR3 is 15 residues long. The CDR3 spells CASSVLGVNTGELFF. The DNA of the CDR3 is TGTGCCAGCAGCGTACTAGGGGTGAACACCGGGGAGCTGTTTTTT.

V gene TRBV27 combines with J gene TRBJ1-1, with 8 bases that match TRBD1. CDR1 is MNHEY and CDR2 is SMNVEV in the germline V gene (reference sequence). J was trimmed by 4 bases and V by 4 bases; bases with no gene match: 5. The CDR3 extends over 14 amino acids. The CDR3 DNA reads TGTGCCAGCAGTTCCGGACAGGGCGGCACTGAAGCTTTCTTT. Its protein product is CASSSGQGGTEAFF.

A single count supports this clone. The chain carries TRBV19 and TRBJ1-5; tentative D call: TRBD1 (6 bases). The CDR3 runs to 14 residues. From germline, CDR1 is LNHDA and CDR2 SQIVND (reference sequence). V lost 5 bases and J 4 bases, leaving 12 bases between the germline ends. The CDR3 DNA is TGTGCCAGTAGTGCAGGGACATCAAATCAGCCCCAGCATTTT. This encodes CASSAGTSNQPQHF. The full variable domain, in which reference TRBV19 and TRBJ1-5 provide the parts outside the CDR3, is DGGITQSPKYLFRKEGQNVTLSCEQNLNHDAMYWYRQDPGQGLRLIYYSQIVNDFQKGDIAEGYSVSREKKESFPLTVTSAQKNPTAFYLCASSAGTSNQPQHFGDGTRLSIL.

The gene calls are TRBV7-8 and TRBJ1-5, with TRBD1 as a possible D gene (6 bases). CDR1 SGHVS and CDR2 FQNEAQ come from the germline V gene. The CDR3 length is 14 residues. The germline V and J ends were trimmed by 5 bases and 7 bases, with 15 bases remaining between them. This CDR3 is CASSPDRHSQPQHF. CDR3 DNA: TGTGCCAGCAGCCCTGACAGGCACAGCCAGCCCCAGCATTTT.

The V and J genes are TRBV19 and TRBJ2-2; D ambiguous. The V and J ends lost 10 bases and 5 bases respectively, with 14 bases between them. CDR3 size: 13 residues. Germline CDR1 and CDR2: LNHDA and SQIVND (reference sequence). As DNA, the CDR3 is TGTGCCACTGCGTGGGCGATTACCGGGGAGCTGTTTTTT. Its protein product is CATAWAITGELFF. The complete variable domain, with remaining parts taken from reference TRBV19 and TRBJ2-2, reads DGGITQSPKYLFRKEGQNVTLSCEQNLNHDAMYWYRQDPGQGLRLIYYSQIVNDFQKGDIAEGYSVSREKKESFPLTVTSAQKNPTAFYLCATAWAITGELFFGEGSRLTVL.

CDR3 amino acids: CASSPSQGQGTIGYTF. The CDR3 region has the DNA TGTGCCAGTAGTCCATCTCAGGGACAGGGTACGATAGGCTACACCTTC. The chain employs TRBV19 and TRBJ1-2; 9 bases map to TRBD1. V was clipped by 5 bases and J by 8 bases; unmatched bases: 15. The CDR3 runs to 16 residues. Germline V lookup: CDR1 LNHDA, CDR2 SQIVND (reference sequence).

This clone was detected once. The V call is TRBV28, the J call TRBJ2-7; 8 nucleotides agree with TRBD1. With V trimmed by 5 bases and J by 1 base, 7 bases remained unmatched. The germline V gene encodes CDR1 MDHEN and CDR2 SYDVKM. The length of the CDR3 is 15 residues. The CDR3 DNA reads as TGTGCCAGCAGTCTTTACAGGGGGTATTCCTACGAGCAGTACTTC. It codes for CASSLYRGYSYEQYF.

The chain combines TRBV5-1 with TRBJ1-1; D might be TRBD1 (5 bases). Deletions cut 5 bases from V and 3 bases from J, with 14 bases between. Germline loops: CDR1 SGHRS, CDR2 YFSETQ. The CDR3 covers 14 residues. CDR3 sequence: CASSSGGYDTEAFF. The CDR3 nucleotides read TGCGCCAGCAGTTCGGGGGGTTATGACACTGAAGCTTTCTTT.

The chain employs TRBV5-1 and TRBJ2-7; D gene unclear. Trimming shortened V by 1 base and J by 5 bases, and 7 bases separated the two germline ends. The CDR3 extends over 12 amino acids. CDR1 SGHRS and CDR2 YFSETQ come from the germline V gene. CDR3 residues: CASSLTNDEQYF. In nucleotides, the CDR3 is TGCGCCAGCAGCTTGACTAATGACGAGCAGTACTTC.

This chain joins TRBV20-1 and TRBJ2-3; the D gene is possibly TRBD1 (5 bases). The length of the CDR3 is 11 residues. V lost 2 bases, J lost 12 bases, and 12 bases lay in between. CDR1 and CDR2 from the germline V gene are DFQATT and SNEGSKA (reference sequence). The CDR3 nucleotides read TGCAGTGCTAGACCTGGGGCGATTCAGTATTTT. This gives the protein CSARPGAIQYF.

V is TRBV11-2 and J is TRBJ2-2; 7 nucleotides line up with TRBD2. The trim removed 1 base at V and 5 bases at J, leaving 13 bases unmatched. Per the germline V gene, CDR1 is SGHAT and CDR2 is FQNNGV. There are 18 residues in the CDR3. Here the CDR3 DNA reads TGTGCCAGCAGCTTAGGAGCCAGAGGTGGGGGAGGGACCGGGGAGCTGTTTTTT. It is translated as CASSLGARGGGGTGELFF.

V usage is TRBV11-3 and J usage is TRBJ2-3; weak D call: TRBD1 (5 bases). The germline V gene has CDR1 SGHNT and CDR2 YENEEA. The CDR3 covers 15 residues. The V end lost 6 bases, the J end lost 5 bases, and 18 bases lay between the germline ends. CDR3 sequence: CASSLGRQARDTQYF. As DNA, the CDR3 is TGTGCCAGCAGTCTGGGGCGCCAAGCTAGAGATACGCAGTATTTT.

V and J are TRBV5-6 and TRBJ2-7; D is perhaps TRBD1 (6 bases). This CDR3 spans 16 amino acids. Germline V CDR1 and CDR2: SGHDT, YYEEEE. V dropped 0 bases and J dropped 4 bases, with 17 bases sitting between them. The CDR3 DNA follows: TGTGCCAGCAGCTTGGAGCCAAACAGGGCTCCATACGAGCAGTACTTC. Protein sequence: CASSLEPNRAPYEQYF.

The rearrangement links TRBV12-5 to TRBJ2-5; tentative D call: TRBD2 (6 bases). CDR1 and CDR2 from the germline V gene are LGHNT and FRNRAP. Trimming took off 3 bases at V and 3 bases at J, with 11 bases between the two ends. The CDR3 totals 14 residues. CDR3 sequence reads: CASGFGDSEETQYF. CDR3 bases: TGTGCTAGTGGTTTTGGGGACTCGGAAGAGACCCAGTACTTC.

The V gene is TRBV10-1, the J gene TRBJ1-2; TRBD1 matches 8 bases. This CDR3 is 13 amino acids long. Germline trimming cut 8 bases from V and 3 bases from J; bases unmatched to any gene: 5. CDR1 is WNHNN and CDR2 is SYGVQD in the germline V gene (reference sequence). CDR3: CASGQGRDYGYTF. The CDR3 DNA sequence: TGCGCCAGCGGACAGGGAAGGGACTATGGCTACACCTTC.

This clone was found once. V and J are TRBV19 and TRBJ1-1; maybe TRBD1 (6 bases). The CDR3 contains 14 residues. Germline V CDR1 and CDR2: LNHDA, SQIVND (reference sequence). Deletions cut 7 bases from V and 7 bases from J, with 19 bases between. The DNA of the CDR3 is TGTGCCAGTACCTCATCCGGTACAGGGCATGAAGCTTTCTTT. Translating it yields CASTSSGTGHEAFF.

This sequence joins TRBV9 and TRBJ2-1, with 9 bases matching TRBD2. Per the germline V gene, CDR1 is SGDLS and CDR2 is YYNGEE. V gave up 4 bases and J gave up 7 bases; unmatched junction bases: 12. The CDR3 extends over 16 amino acids. CDR3 loop: CASSPRGGARMNEQFF. The CDR3 nucleotides are TGTGCCAGCAGCCCCCGCGGGGGGGCTAGAATGAATGAGCAGTTCTTC.

The chain joins TRBV10-3 to TRBJ1-5; D gene unclear. CDR3 length: 14 amino acids. Trimming shortened V by 6 bases and J by 0 bases, and 9 bases separated the two germline ends. Germline CDR1 ENHRY, CDR2 SYGVKD. Here the CDR3 reads CAISLEFSNQPQHF. The CDR3 nucleotides are TGTGCCATCAGCTTAGAGTTTAGCAATCAGCCCCAGCATTTT.